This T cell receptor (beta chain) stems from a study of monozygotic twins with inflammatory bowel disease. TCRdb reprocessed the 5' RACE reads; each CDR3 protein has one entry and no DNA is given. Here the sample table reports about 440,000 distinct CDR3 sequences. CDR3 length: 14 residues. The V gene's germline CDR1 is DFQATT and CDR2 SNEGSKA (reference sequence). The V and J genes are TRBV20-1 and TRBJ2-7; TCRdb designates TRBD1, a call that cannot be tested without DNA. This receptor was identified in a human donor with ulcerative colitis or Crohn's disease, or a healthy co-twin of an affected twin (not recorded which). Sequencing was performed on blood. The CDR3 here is CSAREGETPYEQYF.